This paragraph reports one T cell receptor beta chain. Repertoires were generated with immunoSEQ multiplex PCR, while TCRdb's copy carries only in-frame clones and drops some. The sample lists 200,000 or so clones; roughly 90% were seen once. This sample was included in a study of blood T cell repertoires in COVID-19. Study in general: PBMCs, B-cell-depleted T cells, or T cells were the source of the cDNA or gDNA that made up the material.

The CDR3 spans 18 residues. V dropped 4 bases and J dropped 4; count of bases not matched to a gene: 15. The germline CDR1 and CDR2 sequences are SGHVS and FNYEAQ. Material: peripheral blood. The chain uses TRBV7-6 and TRBJ1-4; TRBD1 agrees at 7 bases. The sequence derives from a man aged 55 to 70 who had recovered from COVID-19. The CDR3 loop reads CASSSRAPRGQYNEKLFF. The CDR3 bases are TGTGCCAGCAGCTCCCGAGCCCCAAGGGGACAGTATAATGAAAAACTGTTTTTT.